Sequencing of this T cell receptor beta chain was carried out in a study of metastatic and nonmetastatic thyroid tumors. Across the study: Comparison of repertoires was carried out across blood and tumor or nodule tissue from malignant and benign thyroid patients. Findings of the study overall: In blood and tumor, TCR beta diversity was reportedly significantly higher in malignant thyroid tumors than in benign nodules.

Germline CDR1 MNHEY, CDR2 SVGEGT. The V gene lost 2 bases and the J gene lost 3 bases, with 14 bases spanning the gap. This CDR3 region has 15 residues. About this clone itself: As yet, its antigen is unknown.

Treatment of any kind had been given to no patient before thyroid surgery. In the authors' methods: The distant-metastasis classifier for papillary thyroid cancer was built from CDR3 differences across clinicopathological groups. TCRdb ran MiXCR on the PCR reads. The authors' filters were not applied to this entry. The table includes just over 30,000 clones, roughly a fifth detected once. The V and J genes are TRBV6-2 or TRBV6-3 and TRBJ2-7; D remains unclear. This sequence originates from a female donor with papillary thyroid cancer or a benign thyroid nodule (not recorded which). Some clones in this sample may be carry-over from other donors' samples. Source material: blood. In nucleotides, the CDR3 is TGTGCCAGCAGTTACGGGTTGGTAGGGAACTACGAGCAGTACTTC. This encodes CASSYGLVGNYEQYF.